The 14 T cell receptor beta chains in this list originate from one sample, sequenced in a study of shared clonotypes between healthy human individuals. The protocol was immunoSEQ multiplex PCR, while the TCRdb copy is restricted to in-frame clones and leaves out a portion. The table includes about 2.4 million clones, roughly 92% detected once. Sequences were obtained from naive CD4+ T cells sorted from blood. Subset given: CD45RA+ positively selected. These receptors were taken from a man between 18 and 35 years old in good health.

The V and J genes are TRBV19 and TRBJ1-5; D is undetermined. Per the germline V gene, CDR1 is LNHDA and CDR2 is SQIVND (reference sequence). The CDR3 runs 12 residues. CDR3 coding DNA: TGTGCGAGTTTGAGTTCGGGGCAGCCCCAGCATTTT. Amino acid sequence: CASLSSGQPQHF.

This clone was observed a handful of times. Other DNA sequences within the sample encode an identical CDR3. The gene calls are TRBV18 and TRBJ2-7; D gene unclear. This CDR3 is built from 12 residues. Trimming stripped 3 bases from V and 4 bases from J, with 7 bases between. Germline CDR1 is KGHSH and CDR2 is LQKENI. The CDR3 protein is CASSPDGYEQYF. CDR3 nucleotides: TGTGCCAGCTCACCGGATGGTTACGAGCAGTACTTC.

The gene calls are TRBV5-1 and TRBJ2-7; D is possibly TRBD1 (5 bases). Trimming shortened V by 3 bases and J by 1 base, and 11 bases separated the two germline ends. In germline, CDR1 is SGHRS, CDR2 YFSETQ. This CDR3 contains 14 residues. In nucleotides, the CDR3 is TGCGCCAGCAGCTCCCAAGGACAATCCTACGAGCAGTACTTC. It specifies CASSSQGQSYEQYF.

The chain employs TRBV18 and TRBJ2-1; either TRBD1 or TRBD2 may supply D (5 bases each). This CDR3 has 13 residues. V was clipped by 2 bases and J by 10 bases, with 12 bases between them. CDR1 and CDR2 (germline): KGHSH, LQKENI. CDR3 sequence: CASSPGTQQEQFF. In DNA, the CDR3 is TGTGCCAGCTCACCAGGGACCCAGCAGGAGCAGTTCTTC. Variable domain in full (rest from reference TRBV18 and TRBJ2-1): NAGVMQNPRHLVRRRGQEARLRCSPMKGHSHVYWYRQLPEEGLKFMVYLQKENIIDESGMPKERFSAEFPKEGPSILRIQQVVRGDSAAYFCASSPGTQQEQFFGPGTRLTVL.

The chain links TRBV5-5 to TRBJ1-2, with a weak D call TRBD1 (5 bases). Looked up from germline, CDR1 is SGHKS and CDR2 is YYEKEE (reference sequence). The V and J ends lost 0 bases and 4 bases respectively, with 13 bases between them. The CDR3 covers 15 residues. The CDR3 spells CASSLAVGGSYGYTF. CDR3 nucleotides: TGTGCCAGCAGCTTGGCCGTCGGGGGATCCTATGGCTACACCTTC.

The CDR3 DNA reads as TGTGCCAGCAGCTCCAGTACAGGGTCGAGTAATGAAAAACTGTTTTTT. It encodes CASSSSTGSSNEKLFF. The rearrangement links TRBV7-2 to TRBJ1-4, with TRBD1 as a possible D gene (6 bases). V was clipped by 4 bases and J by 4 bases, with 16 bases between them. This CDR3 is built from 16 residues. CDR1 and CDR2 from the germline V gene are SGHTA and FQGNSA.

The chain combines TRBV18 with TRBJ1-2; TRBD1 might be the D (6 bases). The germline gives CDR1 KGHSH, CDR2 LQKENI. The V gene lost 4 bases and the J gene lost 8 bases, with 20 bases spanning the gap. The CDR3 is made up of 15 amino acids. The chain's CDR3 is CASSLRQEGSQGYTF. The CDR3 nucleotides are TGTGCCAGCTCACTGAGACAGGAAGGGTCCCAAGGCTACACCTTC.

The V gene is TRBV7-3, the J gene TRBJ2-1; no clear D. Germline loops: CDR1 SGHTA, CDR2 FQGTGA. The CDR3 extends over 13 amino acids. V was trimmed by 1 base and J by 4 bases, leaving 5 bases between them. The CDR3 coding sequence is TGTGCCAGCAGCTTAAGATCGTACAATGAGCAGTTCTTC. It encodes CASSLRSYNEQFF.

J is TRBJ2-7 and V is TRBV5-1; D may be TRBD2 (6 bases). The V end lost 3 bases, the J end lost 0 bases, and 22 bases lay between the germline ends. CDR1 SGHRS and CDR2 YFSETQ come from the germline V gene. The CDR3 length is 18 residues. CDR3 sequence: CASSYGGFRLNSSYEQYF. The CDR3 nucleotides are TGCGCCAGCAGCTATGGAGGGTTCAGGCTGAATTCCTCCTACGAGCAGTACTTC.

In DNA form, the CDR3 reads TGCAGCGTTGAGGGTGGGGCGCGGAAAAACATTCAGTACTTC. It is translated as CSVEGGARKNIQYF. The V call is TRBV29-1, the J call TRBJ2-4, with D tentatively TRBD1 (5 bases). Germline CDR1 SQVTM, CDR2 ANQGSEA. V lost 3 bases to trimming and J lost 4 bases, with 13 bases between them. This CDR3 has 14 amino acids.

V usage is TRBV30 and J usage is TRBJ2-7; TRBD1 or TRBD2 may be the D gene (6 bases each). Deletions cut 3 bases from V and 6 bases from J, with 15 bases between. This CDR3 contains 13 residues. In germline, CDR1 is GTSNPN, CDR2 SVGIG (reference sequence). CDR3 in DNA: TGTGCCTGGAGGTTCTCGAAGGGGGGCGAGCAGTACTTC. As protein: CAWRFSKGGEQYF.

V usage is TRBV6-7 and J usage is TRBJ2-1; TRBD2 might be the D (6 bases). TRBV6-7 falls under the ORF class, with uncertain function. Between the trimmed V and J ends, which lost 2 bases and 7 bases, there was a span of 30 bases. The CDR3 is made up of 20 amino acids. The CDR3 here is CASSYPYPLGWREVQNEQFF. CDR3 DNA: TGTGCCAGCAGTTACCCGTACCCTCTAGGTTGGAGGGAAGTGCAGAATGAGCAGTTCTTC.

The rearrangement links TRBV6-1 to TRBJ2-7, with a possible D match to TRBD2 (7 bases). The CDR3 consists of 14 residues. Trimming took 7 bases from V and 2 from J, leaving 15 bases between them. Germline V lookup: CDR1 MNHNS, CDR2 SASEGT. The CDR3 is CASTLGGGTYEQYF. CDR3 in DNA: TGTGCCAGCACCTTAGGGGGGGGTACCTACGAGCAGTACTTC.

This clone has only one observation. The chain couples TRBV4-3 to TRBJ1-5, with D maybe TRBD1 (5 bases). The V end was cut by 2 bases, the J end by 2 bases, with 10 bases between. This CDR3 is 15 amino acids long. From germline, CDR1 is LGHNA and CDR2 YSLEER. CDR3 nucleotides: TGCGCCAGCAGCCAAAGTGGGGGAGGCAATCAGCCCCAGCATTTT. Protein sequence: CASSQSGGGNQPQHF.